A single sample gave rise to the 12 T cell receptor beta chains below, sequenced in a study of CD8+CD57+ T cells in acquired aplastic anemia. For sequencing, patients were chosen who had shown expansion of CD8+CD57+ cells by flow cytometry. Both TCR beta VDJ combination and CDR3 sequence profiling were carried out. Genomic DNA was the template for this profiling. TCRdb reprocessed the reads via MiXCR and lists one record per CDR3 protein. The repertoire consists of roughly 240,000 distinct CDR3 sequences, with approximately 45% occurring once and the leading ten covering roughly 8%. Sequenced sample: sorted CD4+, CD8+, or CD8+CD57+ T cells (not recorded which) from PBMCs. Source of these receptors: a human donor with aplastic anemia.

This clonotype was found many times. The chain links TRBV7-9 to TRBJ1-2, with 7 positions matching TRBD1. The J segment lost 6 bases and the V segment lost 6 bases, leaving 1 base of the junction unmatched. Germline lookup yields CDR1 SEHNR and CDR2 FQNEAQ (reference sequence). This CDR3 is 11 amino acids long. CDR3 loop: CASRDRNGYTF. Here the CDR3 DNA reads TGTGCCAGCAGGGACAGGAATGGCTACACCTTC.

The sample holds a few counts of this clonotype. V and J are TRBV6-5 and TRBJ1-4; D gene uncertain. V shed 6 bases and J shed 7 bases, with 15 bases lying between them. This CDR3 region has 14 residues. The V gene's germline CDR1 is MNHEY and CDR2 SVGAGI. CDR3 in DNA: TGTGCCAGCAGCGACCCACGGACTGCTGAAAAACTGTTTTTT. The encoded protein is CASSDPRTAEKLFF.

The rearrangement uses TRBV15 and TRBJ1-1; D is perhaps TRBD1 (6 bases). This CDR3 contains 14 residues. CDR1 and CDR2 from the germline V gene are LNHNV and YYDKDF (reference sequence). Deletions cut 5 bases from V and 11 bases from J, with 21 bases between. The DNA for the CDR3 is TGTGCCACCAGCCCAGGGGACCGGGACCACGGGGCTTTCTTT. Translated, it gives CATSPGDRDHGAFF.

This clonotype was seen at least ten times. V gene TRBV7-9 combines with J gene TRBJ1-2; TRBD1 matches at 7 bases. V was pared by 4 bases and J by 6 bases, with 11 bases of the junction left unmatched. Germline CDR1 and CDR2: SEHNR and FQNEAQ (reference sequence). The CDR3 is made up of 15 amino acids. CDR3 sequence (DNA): TGTGCCAGCAGCTCCGGAACCGGGACAGTCGATGGCTACACCTTC. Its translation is CASSSGTGTVDGYTF.

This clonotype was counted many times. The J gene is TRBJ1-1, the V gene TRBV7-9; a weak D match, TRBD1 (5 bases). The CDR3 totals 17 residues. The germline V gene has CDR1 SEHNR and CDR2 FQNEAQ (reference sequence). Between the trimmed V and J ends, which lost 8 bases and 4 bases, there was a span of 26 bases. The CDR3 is CASDGFSPRLGVTEAFF. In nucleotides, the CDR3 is TGTGCCAGCGACGGGTTTAGTCCCAGGTTGGGGGTCACTGAAGCTTTCTTT. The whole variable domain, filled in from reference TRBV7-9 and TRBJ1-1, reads DTGVSQNPRHKITKRGQNVTFRCDPISEHNRLYWYRQTLGQGPEFLTYFQNEAQLEKSRLLSDRFSAERPKGSFSTLEIQRTEQGDSAMYLCASDGFSPRLGVTEAFFGQGTRLTVV.

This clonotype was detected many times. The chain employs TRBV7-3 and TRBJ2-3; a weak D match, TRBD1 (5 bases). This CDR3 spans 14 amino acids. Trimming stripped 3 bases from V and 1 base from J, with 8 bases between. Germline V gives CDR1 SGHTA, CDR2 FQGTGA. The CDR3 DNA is TGTGCCAGCAGCTTGATAGGGGGCACAGATACGCAGTATTTT. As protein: CASSLIGGTDTQYF.

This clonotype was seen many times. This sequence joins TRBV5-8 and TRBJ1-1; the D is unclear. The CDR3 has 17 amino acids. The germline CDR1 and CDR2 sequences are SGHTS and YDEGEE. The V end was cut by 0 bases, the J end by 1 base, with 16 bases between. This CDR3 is CASSLAVRIRQNTEAFF. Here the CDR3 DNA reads TGTGCCAGCAGCTTGGCCGTTCGGATTAGACAGAACACTGAAGCTTTCTTT.

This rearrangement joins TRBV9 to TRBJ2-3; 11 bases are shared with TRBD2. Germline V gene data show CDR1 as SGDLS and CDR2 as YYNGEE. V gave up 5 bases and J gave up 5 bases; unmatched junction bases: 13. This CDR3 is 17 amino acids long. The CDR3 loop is CASSLSASGGLVDTQYF. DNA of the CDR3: TGTGCCAGCAGTTTATCCGCTAGCGGGGGGCTTGTAGATACGCAGTATTTT. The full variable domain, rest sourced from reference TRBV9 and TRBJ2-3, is DSGVTQTPKHLITATGQRVTLRCSPRSGDLSVYWYQQSLDQGLQFLIQYYNGEERAKGNILERFSAQQFPDLHSELNLSSLELGDSALYFCASSLSASGGLVDTQYFGPGTRLTVL.

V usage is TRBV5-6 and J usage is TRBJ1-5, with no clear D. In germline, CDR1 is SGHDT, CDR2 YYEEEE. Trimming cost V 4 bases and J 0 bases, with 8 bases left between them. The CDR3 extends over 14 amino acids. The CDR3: CASSPRHSNQPQHF. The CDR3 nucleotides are TGTGCCAGCAGCCCCCGTCATAGCAATCAGCCCCAGCATTTT.

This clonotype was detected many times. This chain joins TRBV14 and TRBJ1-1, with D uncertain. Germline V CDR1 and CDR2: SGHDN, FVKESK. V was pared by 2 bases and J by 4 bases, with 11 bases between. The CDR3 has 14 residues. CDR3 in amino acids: CASSQNPVGTEAFF. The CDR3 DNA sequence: TGTGCCAGCAGCCAAAATCCGGTCGGCACTGAAGCTTTCTTT.

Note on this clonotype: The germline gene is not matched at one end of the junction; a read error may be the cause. This CDR3 is CASSLDTAGGAYERYF. CDR3 DNA sequence: TGTGCCAGCAGCTTAGATACGGCGGGGGGAGCCTACGAGCGGTACTTC. The rearrangement uses TRBV11-2 and TRBJ2-7, with TRBD2 matching 8 bases. This CDR3 contains 16 residues. Germline V gene data show CDR1 as SGHAT and CDR2 as FQNNGV.

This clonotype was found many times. The CDR3 is CASSYSGGSGSYEQYF. CDR3 in DNA: TGTGCCAGCAGTTACTCCGGGGGGTCAGGATCCTACGAGCAGTACTTC. The gene calls are TRBV6-2 or TRBV6-3 and TRBJ2-7; 7 positions match TRBD2. V trimming: 0 bases; J trimming: 1 base; junction bases outside the gene matches: 6. Looked up from germline, CDR1 is MNHEY and CDR2 is SVGEGT. The CDR3 has 16 amino acids.